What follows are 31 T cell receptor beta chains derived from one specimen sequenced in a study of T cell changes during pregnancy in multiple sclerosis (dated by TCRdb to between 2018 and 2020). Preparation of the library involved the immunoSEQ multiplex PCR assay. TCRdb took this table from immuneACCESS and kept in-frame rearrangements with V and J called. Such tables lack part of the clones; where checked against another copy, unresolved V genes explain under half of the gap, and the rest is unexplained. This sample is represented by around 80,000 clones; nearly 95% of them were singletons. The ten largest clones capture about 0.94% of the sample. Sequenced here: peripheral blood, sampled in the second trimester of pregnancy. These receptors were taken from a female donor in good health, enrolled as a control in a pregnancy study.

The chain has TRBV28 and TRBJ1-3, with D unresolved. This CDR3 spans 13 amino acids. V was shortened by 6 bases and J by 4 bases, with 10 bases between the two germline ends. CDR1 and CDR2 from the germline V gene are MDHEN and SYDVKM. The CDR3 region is CASSGVKGNTIYF. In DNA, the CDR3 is TGTGCCAGCAGCGGAGTGAAAGGAAACACCATATATTTT.

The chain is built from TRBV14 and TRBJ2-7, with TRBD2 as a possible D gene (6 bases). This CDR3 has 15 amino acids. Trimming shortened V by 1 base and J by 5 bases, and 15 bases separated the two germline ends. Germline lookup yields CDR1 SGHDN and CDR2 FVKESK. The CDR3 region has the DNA TGTGCCAGCAGCCAAGGCGGGATCCAGAACCACGAGCAGTACTTC. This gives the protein CASSQGGIQNHEQYF.

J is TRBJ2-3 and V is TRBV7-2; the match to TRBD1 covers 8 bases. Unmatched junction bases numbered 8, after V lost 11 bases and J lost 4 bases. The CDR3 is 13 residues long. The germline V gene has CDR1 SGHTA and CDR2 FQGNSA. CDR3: CAARAGGADTQYF. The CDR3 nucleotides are TGTGCCGCACGGGCAGGGGGCGCAGATACGCAGTATTTT.

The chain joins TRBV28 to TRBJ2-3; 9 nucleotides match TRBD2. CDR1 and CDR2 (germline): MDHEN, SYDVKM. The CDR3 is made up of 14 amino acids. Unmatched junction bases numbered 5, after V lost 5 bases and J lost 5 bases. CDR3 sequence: CASSPLSGRDTQYF. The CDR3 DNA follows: TGTGCCAGCAGTCCTCTTAGCGGGAGAGATACGCAGTATTTT.

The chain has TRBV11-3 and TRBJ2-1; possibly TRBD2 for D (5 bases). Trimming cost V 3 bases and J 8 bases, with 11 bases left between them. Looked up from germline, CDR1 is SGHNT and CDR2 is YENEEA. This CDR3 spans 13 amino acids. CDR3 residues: CASSFAPGYEQFF. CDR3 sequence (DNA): TGTGCCAGCAGCTTCGCCCCGGGGTATGAGCAGTTCTTC.

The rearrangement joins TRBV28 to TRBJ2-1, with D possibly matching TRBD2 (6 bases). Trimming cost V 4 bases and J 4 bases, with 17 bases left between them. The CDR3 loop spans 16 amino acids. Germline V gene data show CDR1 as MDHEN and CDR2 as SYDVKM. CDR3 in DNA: TGTGCCAGCAGTTCCTCGGGGGTGATGGGTTACAATGAGCAGTTCTTC. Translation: CASSSSGVMGYNEQFF.

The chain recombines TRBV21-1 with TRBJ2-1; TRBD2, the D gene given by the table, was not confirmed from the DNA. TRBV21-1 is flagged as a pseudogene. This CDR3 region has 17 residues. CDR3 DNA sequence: TGTGCCAGCAGTCTGACTAGCGGGAGAGGAGCCTACAATGAGCAGTTCTTC. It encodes CASSLTSGRGAYNEQFF.

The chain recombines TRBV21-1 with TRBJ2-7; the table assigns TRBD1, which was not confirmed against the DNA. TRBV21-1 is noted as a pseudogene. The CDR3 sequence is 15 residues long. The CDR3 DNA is TGTGCCAGCAGCAAGAATGGGACAGGGAACTACGAGCAGTACTTC. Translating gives CASSKNGTGNYEQYF.

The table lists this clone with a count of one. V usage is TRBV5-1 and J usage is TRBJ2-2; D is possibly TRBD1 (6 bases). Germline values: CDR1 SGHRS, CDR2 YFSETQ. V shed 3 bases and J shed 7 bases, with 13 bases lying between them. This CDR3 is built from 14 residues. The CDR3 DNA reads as TGCGCCAGCAGCTGGGCCGGACAGAACGGGGAGCTGTTTTTT. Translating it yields CASSWAGQNGELFF.

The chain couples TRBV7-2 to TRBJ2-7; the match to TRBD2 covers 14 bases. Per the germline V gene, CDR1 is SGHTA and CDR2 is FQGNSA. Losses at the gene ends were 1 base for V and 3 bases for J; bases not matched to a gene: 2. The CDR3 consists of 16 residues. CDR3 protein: CASSLGGLAGVYEQYF. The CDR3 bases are TGTGCCAGCAGCTTAGGGGGACTAGCGGGAGTCTACGAGCAGTACTTC. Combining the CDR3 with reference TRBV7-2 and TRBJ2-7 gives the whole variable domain GAGVSQSPSNKVTEKGKDVELRCDPISGHTALYWYRQSLGQGLEFLIYFQGNSAPDKSGLPSDRFSAERTGGSVSTLTIQRTQQEDSAVYLCASSLGGLAGVYEQYFGPGTRLTVT.

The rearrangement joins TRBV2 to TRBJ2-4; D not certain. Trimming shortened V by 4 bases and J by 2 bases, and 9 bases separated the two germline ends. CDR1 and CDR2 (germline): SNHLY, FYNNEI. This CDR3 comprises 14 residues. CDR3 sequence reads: CASSGLTPKNIQYF. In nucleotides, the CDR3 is TGTGCCAGCAGTGGATTGACTCCCAAAAACATTCAGTACTTC.

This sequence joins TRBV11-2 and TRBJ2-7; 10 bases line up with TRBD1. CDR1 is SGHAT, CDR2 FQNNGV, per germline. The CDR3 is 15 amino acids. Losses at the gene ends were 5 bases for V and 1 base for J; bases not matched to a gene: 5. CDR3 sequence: CASSKWDRGSYEQYF. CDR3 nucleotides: TGTGCCAGCAGCAAATGGGACAGGGGATCCTACGAGCAGTACTTC.

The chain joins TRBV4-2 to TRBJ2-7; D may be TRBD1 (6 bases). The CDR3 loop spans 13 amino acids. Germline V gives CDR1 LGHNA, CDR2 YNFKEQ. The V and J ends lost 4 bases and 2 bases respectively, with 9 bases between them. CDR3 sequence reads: CASSLRTAYEQYF. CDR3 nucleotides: TGTGCCAGCAGCCTCAGGACAGCCTACGAGCAGTACTTC.

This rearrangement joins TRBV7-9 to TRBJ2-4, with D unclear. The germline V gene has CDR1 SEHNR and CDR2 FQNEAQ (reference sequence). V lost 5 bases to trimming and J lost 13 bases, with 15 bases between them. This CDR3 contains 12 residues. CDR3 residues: CASSLSSSHQYF. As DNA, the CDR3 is TGTGCCAGCAGCCTTTCTAGTTCCCACCAGTACTTC.

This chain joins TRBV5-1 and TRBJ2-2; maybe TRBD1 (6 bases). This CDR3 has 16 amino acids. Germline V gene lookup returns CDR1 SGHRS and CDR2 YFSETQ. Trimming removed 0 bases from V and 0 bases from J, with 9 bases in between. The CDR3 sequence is CASSLVGTTNTGELFF. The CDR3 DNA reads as TGCGCCAGCAGCTTGGTTGGGACAACGAACACCGGGGAGCTGTTTTTT.

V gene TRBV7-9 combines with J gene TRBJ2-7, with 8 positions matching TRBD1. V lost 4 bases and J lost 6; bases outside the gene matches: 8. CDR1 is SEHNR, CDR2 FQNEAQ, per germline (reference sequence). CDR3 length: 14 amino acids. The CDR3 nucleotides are TGTGCCAGCAGCTGGACAGGGTTGTCTGCCGAGCAGTACTTC. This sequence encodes CASSWTGLSAEQYF. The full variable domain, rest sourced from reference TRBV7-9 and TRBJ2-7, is DTGVSQNPRHKITKRGQNVTFRCDPISEHNRLYWYRQTLGQGPEFLTYFQNEAQLEKSRLLSDRFSAERPKGSFSTLEIQRTEQGDSAMYLCASSWTGLSAEQYFGPGTRLTVT.

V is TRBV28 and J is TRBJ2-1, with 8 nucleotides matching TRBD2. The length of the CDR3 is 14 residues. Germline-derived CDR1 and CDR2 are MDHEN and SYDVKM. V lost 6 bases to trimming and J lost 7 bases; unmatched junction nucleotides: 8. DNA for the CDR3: TGTGCCAGCAGCCAGGGACTAGAAGGAAATGAGCAGTTCTTC. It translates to CASSQGLEGNEQFF.

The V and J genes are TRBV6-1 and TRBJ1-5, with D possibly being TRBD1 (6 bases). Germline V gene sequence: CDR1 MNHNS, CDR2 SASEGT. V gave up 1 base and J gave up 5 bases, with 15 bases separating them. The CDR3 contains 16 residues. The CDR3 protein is CASSEVGGKGYQPQHF. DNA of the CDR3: TGTGCCAGCAGTGAAGTTGGGGGCAAGGGGTATCAGCCCCAGCATTTT.

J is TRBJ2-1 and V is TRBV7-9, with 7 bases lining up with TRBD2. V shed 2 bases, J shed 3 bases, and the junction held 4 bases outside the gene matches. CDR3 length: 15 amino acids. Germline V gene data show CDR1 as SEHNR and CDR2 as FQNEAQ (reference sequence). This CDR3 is CASSLWRELYNEQFF. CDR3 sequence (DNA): TGTGCCAGCAGCTTATGGCGGGAGCTCTACAATGAGCAGTTCTTC.

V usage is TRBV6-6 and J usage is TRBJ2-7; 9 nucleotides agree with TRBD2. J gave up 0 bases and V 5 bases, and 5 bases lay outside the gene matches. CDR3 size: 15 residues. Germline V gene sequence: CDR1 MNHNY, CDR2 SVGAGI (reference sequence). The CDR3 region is CASSDWTSASYEQYF. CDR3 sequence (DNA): TGTGCCAGCAGTGATTGGACTAGCGCCTCCTACGAGCAGTACTTC.

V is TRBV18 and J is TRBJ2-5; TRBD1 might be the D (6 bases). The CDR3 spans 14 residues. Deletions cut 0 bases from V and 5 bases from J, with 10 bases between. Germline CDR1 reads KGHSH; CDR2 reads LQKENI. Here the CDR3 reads CASSPPQGPETQYF. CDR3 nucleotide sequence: TGTGCCAGCTCACCACCACAGGGTCCGGAGACCCAGTACTTC.

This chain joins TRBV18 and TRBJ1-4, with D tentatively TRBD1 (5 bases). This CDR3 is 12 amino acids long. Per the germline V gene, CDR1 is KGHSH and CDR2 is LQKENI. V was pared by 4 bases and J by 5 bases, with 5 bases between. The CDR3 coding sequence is TGTGCCAGCTCACGACAGAATGAAAAACTGTTTTTT. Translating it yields CASSRQNEKLFF.

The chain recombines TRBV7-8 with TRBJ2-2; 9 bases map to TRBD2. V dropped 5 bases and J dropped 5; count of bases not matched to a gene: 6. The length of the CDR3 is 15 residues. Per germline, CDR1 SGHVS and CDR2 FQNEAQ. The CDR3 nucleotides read TGTGCCAGCAGCCTTAGCGGGAGCGGTACCGGGGAGCTGTTTTTT. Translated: CASSLSGSGTGELFF.

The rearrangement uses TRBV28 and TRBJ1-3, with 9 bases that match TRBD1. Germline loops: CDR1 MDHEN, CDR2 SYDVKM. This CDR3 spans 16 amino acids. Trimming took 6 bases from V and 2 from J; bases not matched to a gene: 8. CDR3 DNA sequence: TGTGCCAGCAGATCCGCACAGGGGGCGCCTGGAAACACCATATATTTT. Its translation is CASRSAQGAPGNTIYF. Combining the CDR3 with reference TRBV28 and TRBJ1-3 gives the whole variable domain DVKVTQSSRYLVKRTGEKVFLECVQDMDHENMFWYRQDPGLGLRLIYFSYDVKMKEKGDIPEGYSVSREKKERFSLILESASTNQTSMYLCASRSAQGAPGNTIYFGEGSWLTVV.

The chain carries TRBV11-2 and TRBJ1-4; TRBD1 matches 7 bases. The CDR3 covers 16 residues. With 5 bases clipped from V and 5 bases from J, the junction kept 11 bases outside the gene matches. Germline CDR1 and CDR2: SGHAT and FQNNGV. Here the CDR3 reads CASSRTPGTDNEKLFF. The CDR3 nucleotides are TGTGCCAGCAGCCGAACACCCGGGACAGACAATGAAAAACTGTTTTTT.

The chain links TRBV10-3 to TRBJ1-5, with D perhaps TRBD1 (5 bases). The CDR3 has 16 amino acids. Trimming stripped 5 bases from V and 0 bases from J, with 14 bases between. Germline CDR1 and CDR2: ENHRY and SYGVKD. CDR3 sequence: CAISNFGGGSNQPQHF. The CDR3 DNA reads TGTGCCATCAGTAACTTCGGGGGGGGTAGCAATCAGCCCCAGCATTTT.

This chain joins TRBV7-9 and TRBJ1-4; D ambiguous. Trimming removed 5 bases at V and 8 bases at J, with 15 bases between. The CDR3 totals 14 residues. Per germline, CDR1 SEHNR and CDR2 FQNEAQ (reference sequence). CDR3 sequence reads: CASSLGLLPEKLFF. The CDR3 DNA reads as TGTGCCAGCAGCCTAGGTCTCCTCCCGGAAAAACTGTTTTTT.

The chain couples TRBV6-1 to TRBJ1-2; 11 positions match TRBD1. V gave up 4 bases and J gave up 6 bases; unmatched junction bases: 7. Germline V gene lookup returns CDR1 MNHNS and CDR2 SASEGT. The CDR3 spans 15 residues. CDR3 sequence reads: CASSAAGTGGNGYTF. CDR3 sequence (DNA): TGTGCCAGCAGTGCTGCCGGGACAGGGGGTAATGGCTACACCTTC.

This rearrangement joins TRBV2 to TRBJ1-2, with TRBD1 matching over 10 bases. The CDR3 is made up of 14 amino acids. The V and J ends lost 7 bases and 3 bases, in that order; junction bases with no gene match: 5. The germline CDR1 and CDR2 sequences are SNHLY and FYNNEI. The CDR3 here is CASIRTGGDYGYTF. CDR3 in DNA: TGTGCCAGCATTAGGACAGGGGGGGACTATGGCTACACCTTC. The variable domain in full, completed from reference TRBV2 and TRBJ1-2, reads EPEVTQTPSHQVTQMGQEVILRCVPISNHLYFYWYRQILGQKVEFLVSFYNNEISEKSEIFDDQFSVERPDGSNFTLKIRSTKLEDSAMYFCASIRTGGDYGYTFGSGTRLTVV.

CDR3 in DNA: TGTGCCATCAGTGAGTCTCGGGGGGGGACTGAAGCTTTCTTT. It yields the protein CAISESRGGTEAFF. The chain is built from TRBV10-3 and TRBJ1-1; the D gene is possibly TRBD1 (5 bases). CDR3 length equals 14 residues. Germline loops: CDR1 ENHRY, CDR2 SYGVKD. V shed 0 bases and J shed 5 bases, with 10 bases lying between them.

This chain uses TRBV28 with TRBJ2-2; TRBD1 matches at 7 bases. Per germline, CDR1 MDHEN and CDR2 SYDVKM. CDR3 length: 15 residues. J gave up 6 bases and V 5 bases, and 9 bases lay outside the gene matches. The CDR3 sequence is CASSPDRVGSGELFF. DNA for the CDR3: TGTGCCAGCAGTCCTGACAGGGTAGGGTCCGGGGAGCTGTTTTTT.